This T cell receptor beta chain was documented in a study of T cells in Graves' hyperthyroidism and ophthalmopathy. On the basis of clinical symptoms, serum thyroxine and TRAb, thyroid ultrasound and orbital computed tomography, diagnoses were made. Fresh peripheral blood, 10 ml, yielded the PBMCs. The germline V gene has CDR1 SGHNT and CDR2 YYREEE (reference sequence). The ends lost 2 bases at V and 4 bases at J; junction bases unmatched: 7. The CDR3 is 15 residues long. The TCR beta CDR3 regions underwent amplification using RNA transcripts as the source. Initially, a first-round RT-PCR of the TCR CDR3 employed the HTBI primer set. In TCRdb, the multiplex PCR reads were re-called with MiXCR into one record per CDR3 protein. The repertoire includes approximately 590,000 distinct CDR3 sequences, approximately 15% of them detected once, and around 6.6% sits in the top ten. Study observations and caveats: Blood shared most expanded thyroid clonotypes above 0.001.

Comment on this clonotype: The target antigen is unknown.

This clonotype was obtained from a woman aged 25 to 39 with Graves' hyperthyroidism. Specimen: blood. V gene TRBV5-4 combines with J gene TRBJ2-5; 8 positions match TRBD2. The CDR3 DNA reads TGTGCCAGCAGCTTCCCCGGGAGGGCCGGAGAGACCCAGTACTTC. This codes for CASSFPGRAGETQYF.